The clone carrying this T cell receptor beta chain showed up many times. What it binds is not known. Germline V gene data show CDR1 as MNHNS and CDR2 as SASEGT. The CDR3 spans 15 residues. With V trimmed by 5 bases and J by 5 bases, 5 bases remained unmatched. This specimen comes from a study of T cell repertoires in cytomegalovirus infection. Study context: Public TCR beta signature analysis indicated the presence of both CMV infection and matching HLA type. Study-wide results and caveats: HLA-C-restricted TCR beta clonotypes specific for CMV led the ex vivo response. Identification of carriers of CMV plus the relevant HLA was performed using cumulative public TCR beta family frequency.

TCRdb processed the reads anew with MiXCR; each CDR3 protein has one entry. The table lists a few hundred thousand distinct CDR3 sequences, roughly 20% of them singletons, with 8.7% in the top ten. This TCR derives from a human donor in good health (CMV status not recorded). Some clones in this sample may be carry-over from other donors' samples. The V and J genes are TRBV6-1 and TRBJ2-1; 11 positions agree with TRBD2. The sequencing sample was made of PBMCs. This CDR3 is CASSFGTSGHNEQFF. CDR3 in DNA: TGTGCCAGCAGTTTTGGGACTAGCGGACACAATGAGCAGTTCTTC.